The entry below gives a single T cell receptor (beta chain) sequence along with its context. Other DNA sequences of this sample code for an identical CDR3. These data originate in a study of cytomegalovirus exposure and HLA in healthy donors. Sequencing was performed with immunoSEQ multiplex PCR; in TCRdb, only in-frame clones are kept and a portion is missing. The sample lists 200,000 to 250,000 clones, 80% to 90% seen once, with around 3% in the top ten. The sequenced material came from PBMCs. This TCR was recovered from a woman aged 18-35 years in good health and CMV-seronegative.

CDR3 in DNA: TGTGCCAGCAGTGAAGCTGGCGGGAGCTACAATGAGCAGTTCTTC. Encoded protein: CASSEAGGSYNEQFF. The rearrangement links TRBV6-1 to TRBJ2-1, with TRBD2 identical over 7 bases. CDR1 and CDR2 (germline): MNHNS, SASEGT. After removal of 0 bases from V and 3 bases from J, the junction contained 2 bases not matched to a gene. CDR3 length: 15 amino acids.